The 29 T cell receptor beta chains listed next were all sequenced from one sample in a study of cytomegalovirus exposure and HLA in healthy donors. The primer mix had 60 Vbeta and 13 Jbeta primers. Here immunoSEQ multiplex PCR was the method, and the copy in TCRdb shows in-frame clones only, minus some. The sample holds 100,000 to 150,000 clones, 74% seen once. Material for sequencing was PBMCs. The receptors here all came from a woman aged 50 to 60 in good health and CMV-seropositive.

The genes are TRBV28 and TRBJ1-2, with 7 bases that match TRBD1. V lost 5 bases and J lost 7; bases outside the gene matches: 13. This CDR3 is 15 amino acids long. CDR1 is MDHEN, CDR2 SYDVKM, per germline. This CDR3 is CASSLIRTGPSGYTF. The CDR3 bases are TGTGCCAGCAGTCTCATTCGGACAGGCCCCAGTGGCTACACCTTC.

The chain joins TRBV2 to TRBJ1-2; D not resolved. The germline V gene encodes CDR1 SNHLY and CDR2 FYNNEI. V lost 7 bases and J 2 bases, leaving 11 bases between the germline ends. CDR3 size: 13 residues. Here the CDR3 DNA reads TGTGCCAGCACGGGGAAGAGGAACTATGGCTACACCTTC. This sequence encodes CASTGKRNYGYTF. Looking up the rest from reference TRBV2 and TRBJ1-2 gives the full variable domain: EPEVTQTPSHQVTQMGQEVILRCVPISNHLYFYWYRQILGQKVEFLVSFYNNEISEKSEIFDDQFSVERPDGSNFTLKIRSTKLEDSAMYFCASTGKRNYGYTFGSGTRLTVV.

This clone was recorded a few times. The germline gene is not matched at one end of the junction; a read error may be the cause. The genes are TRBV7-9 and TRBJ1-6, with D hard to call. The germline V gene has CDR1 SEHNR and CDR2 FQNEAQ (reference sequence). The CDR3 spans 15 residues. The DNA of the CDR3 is TGTTCCAGCAGCGGGAGGGCCCTGGGGAATTCACCCCTCCACTTT. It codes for CSSSGRALGNSPLHF.

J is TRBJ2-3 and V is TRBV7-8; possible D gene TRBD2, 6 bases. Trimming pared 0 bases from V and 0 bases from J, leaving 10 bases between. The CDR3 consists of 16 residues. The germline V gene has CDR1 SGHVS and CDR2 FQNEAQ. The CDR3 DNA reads TGTGCCAGCAGCTTAGCTAGGCGGGGTAGCACAGATACGCAGTATTTT. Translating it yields CASSLARRGSTDTQYF. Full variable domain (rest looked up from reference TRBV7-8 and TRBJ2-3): GAGVSQSPRYKVAKRGQDVALRCDPISGHVSLFWYQQALGQGPEFLTYFQNEAQLDKSGLPSDRFFAERPEGSVSTLKIQRTQQEDSAVYLCASSLARRGSTDTQYFGPGTRLTVL.

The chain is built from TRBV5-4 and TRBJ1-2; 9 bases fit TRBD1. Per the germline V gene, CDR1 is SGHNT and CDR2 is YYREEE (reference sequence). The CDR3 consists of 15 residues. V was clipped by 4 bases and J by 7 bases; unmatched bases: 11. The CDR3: CASSLGDRALSGYTF. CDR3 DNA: TGTGCCAGCAGCCTCGGGGACAGGGCGTTAAGTGGCTACACCTTC.

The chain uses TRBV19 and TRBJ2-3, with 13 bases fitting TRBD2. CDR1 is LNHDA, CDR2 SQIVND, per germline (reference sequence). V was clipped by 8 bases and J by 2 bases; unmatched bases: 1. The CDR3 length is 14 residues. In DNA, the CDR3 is TGTGCCAGTGGGACTAGCGGGGTCACAGATACGCAGTATTTT. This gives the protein CASGTSGVTDTQYF.

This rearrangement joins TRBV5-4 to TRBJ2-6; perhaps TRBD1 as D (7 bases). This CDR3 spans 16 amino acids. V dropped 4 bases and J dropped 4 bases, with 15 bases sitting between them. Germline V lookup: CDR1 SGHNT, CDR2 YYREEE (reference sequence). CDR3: CASSPAGGTGANVLTF. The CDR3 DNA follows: TGTGCCAGCAGCCCCGCAGGGGGGACGGGGGCCAACGTCCTGACTTTC.

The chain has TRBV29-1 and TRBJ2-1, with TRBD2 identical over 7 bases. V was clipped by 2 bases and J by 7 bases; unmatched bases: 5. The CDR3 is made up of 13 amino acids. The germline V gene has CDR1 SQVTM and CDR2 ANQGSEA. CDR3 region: CSVELAVWNEQFF. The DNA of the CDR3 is TGCAGCGTTGAACTAGCGGTTTGGAATGAGCAGTTCTTC.

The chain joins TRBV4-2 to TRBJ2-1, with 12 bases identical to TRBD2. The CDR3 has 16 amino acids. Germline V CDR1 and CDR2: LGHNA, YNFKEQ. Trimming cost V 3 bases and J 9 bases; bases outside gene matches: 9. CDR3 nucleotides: TGTGCCAGCAGCCACATCTCTAGCGGGGGGGCGGGTGAGCAGTTCTTC. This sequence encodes CASSHISSGGAGEQFF.

The CDR3 spells CASSLGFVDSSYNEQFF. The CDR3 nucleotides read TGTGCCAGCAGCTTAGGATTTGTAGACAGCTCCTACAATGAGCAGTTCTTC. This chain uses TRBV5-6 with TRBJ2-1; perhaps TRBD1 as D (5 bases). The V and J ends lost 2 bases and 0 bases respectively, with 15 bases between them. The germline CDR1 and CDR2 sequences are SGHDT and YYEEEE. This CDR3 comprises 17 residues. The full variable domain, rest sourced from reference TRBV5-6 and TRBJ2-1, is DAGVTQSPTHLIKTRGQQVTLRCSPKSGHDTVSWYQQALGQGPQFIFQYYEEEERQRGNFPDRFSGHQFPNYSSELNVNALLLGDSALYLCASSLGFVDSSYNEQFFGPGTRLTVL.

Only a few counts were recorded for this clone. CDR3 amino acids: CASSRWGANVLTF. The CDR3, as DNA: TGTGCCAGCTCCAGGTGGGGGGCCAACGTCCTGACTTTC. The genes are TRBV9 and TRBJ2-6; no clear D gene. CDR1 and CDR2 from the germline V gene are SGDLS and YYNGEE. Deletions cut 7 bases from V and 4 bases from J, with 9 bases between. The CDR3 runs to 13 residues.

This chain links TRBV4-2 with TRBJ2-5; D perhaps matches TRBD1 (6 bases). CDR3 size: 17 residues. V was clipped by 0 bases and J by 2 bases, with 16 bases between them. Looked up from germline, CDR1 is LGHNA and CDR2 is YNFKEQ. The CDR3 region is CASSQEGAGVGQETQYF. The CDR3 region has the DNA TGTGCCAGCAGCCAAGAGGGCGCAGGGGTGGGACAAGAGACCCAGTACTTC.

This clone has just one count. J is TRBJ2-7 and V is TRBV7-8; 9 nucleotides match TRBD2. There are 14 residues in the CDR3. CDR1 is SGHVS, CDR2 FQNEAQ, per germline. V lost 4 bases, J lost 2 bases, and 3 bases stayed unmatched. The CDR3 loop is CASSSSGGTYEQYF. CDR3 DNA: TGTGCCAGCAGCTCCAGCGGGGGGACCTACGAGCAGTACTTC.

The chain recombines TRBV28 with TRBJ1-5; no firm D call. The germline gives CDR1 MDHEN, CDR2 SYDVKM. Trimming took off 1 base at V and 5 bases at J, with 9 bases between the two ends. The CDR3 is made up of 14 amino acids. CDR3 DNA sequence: TGTGCCAGCAGTTTATCATCCAGATATCAGCCCCAGCATTTT. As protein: CASSLSSRYQPQHF.

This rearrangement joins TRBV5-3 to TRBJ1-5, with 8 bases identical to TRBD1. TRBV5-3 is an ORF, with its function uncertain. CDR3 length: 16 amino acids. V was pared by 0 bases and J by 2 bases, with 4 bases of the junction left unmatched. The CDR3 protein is CARSLGQGARNQPQHF. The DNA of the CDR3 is TGTGCCAGAAGCTTGGGCCAGGGGGCGCGCAATCAGCCCCAGCATTTT.

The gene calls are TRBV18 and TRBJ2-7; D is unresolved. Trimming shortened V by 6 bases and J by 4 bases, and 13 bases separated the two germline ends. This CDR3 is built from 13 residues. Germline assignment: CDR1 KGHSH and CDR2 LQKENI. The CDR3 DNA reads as TGTGCCAGCTCCCCGGTCGCGGCGTACGAGCAGTACTTC. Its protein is CASSPVAAYEQYF.

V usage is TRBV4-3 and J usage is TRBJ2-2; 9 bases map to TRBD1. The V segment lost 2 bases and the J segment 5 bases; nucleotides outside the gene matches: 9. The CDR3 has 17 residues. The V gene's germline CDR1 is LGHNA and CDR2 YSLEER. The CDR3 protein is CASSQTGGRSGTGELFF. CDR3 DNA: TGCGCCAGCAGCCAAACAGGGGGCCGGTCTGGGACCGGGGAGCTGTTTTTT.

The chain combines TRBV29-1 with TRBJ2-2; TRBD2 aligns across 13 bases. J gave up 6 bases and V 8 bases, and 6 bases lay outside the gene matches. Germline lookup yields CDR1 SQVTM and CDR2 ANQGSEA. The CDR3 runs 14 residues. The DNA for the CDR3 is TGCAGCTATAAGACTAGCGGGGGGCCCGGGGAGCTGTTTTTT. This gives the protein CSYKTSGGPGELFF.

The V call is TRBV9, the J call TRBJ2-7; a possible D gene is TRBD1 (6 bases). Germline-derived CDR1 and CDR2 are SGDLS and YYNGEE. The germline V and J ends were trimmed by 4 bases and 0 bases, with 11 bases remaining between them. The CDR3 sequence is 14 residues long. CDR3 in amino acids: CASSQQGLSYEQYF. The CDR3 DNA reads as TGTGCCAGCAGCCAGCAGGGGCTCTCCTACGAGCAGTACTTC. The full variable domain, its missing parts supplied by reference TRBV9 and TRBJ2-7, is DSGVTQTPKHLITATGQRVTLRCSPRSGDLSVYWYQQSLDQGLQFLIQYYNGEERAKGNILERFSAQQFPDLHSELNLSSLELGDSALYFCASSQQGLSYEQYFGPGTRLTVT.

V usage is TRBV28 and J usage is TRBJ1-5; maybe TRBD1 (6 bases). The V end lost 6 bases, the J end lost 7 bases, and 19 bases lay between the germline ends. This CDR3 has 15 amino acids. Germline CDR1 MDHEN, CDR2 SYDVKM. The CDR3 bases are TGTGCCAGCAGCCCGACAGGCACCTCTGGCCAGCCCCAGCATTTT. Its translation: CASSPTGTSGQPQHF.

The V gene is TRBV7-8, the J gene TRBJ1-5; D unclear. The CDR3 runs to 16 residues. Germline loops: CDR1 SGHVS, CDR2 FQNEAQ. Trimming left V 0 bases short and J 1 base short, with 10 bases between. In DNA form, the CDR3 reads TGTGCCAGCAGCTTAGCTTTCGGGTTGAGCAATCAGCCCCAGCATTTT. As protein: CASSLAFGLSNQPQHF.

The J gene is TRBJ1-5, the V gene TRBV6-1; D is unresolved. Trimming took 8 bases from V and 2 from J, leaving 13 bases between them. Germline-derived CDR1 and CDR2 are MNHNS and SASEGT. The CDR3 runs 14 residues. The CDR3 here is CASGEEGGNQPQHF. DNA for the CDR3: TGTGCCAGCGGAGAGGAGGGTGGCAATCAGCCCCAGCATTTT.

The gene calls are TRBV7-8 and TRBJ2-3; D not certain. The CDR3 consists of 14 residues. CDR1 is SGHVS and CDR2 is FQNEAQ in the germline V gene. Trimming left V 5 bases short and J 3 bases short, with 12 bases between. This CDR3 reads CASSHDLKTDTQYF. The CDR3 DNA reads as TGTGCCAGCAGCCACGACTTGAAAACAGATACGCAGTATTTT.

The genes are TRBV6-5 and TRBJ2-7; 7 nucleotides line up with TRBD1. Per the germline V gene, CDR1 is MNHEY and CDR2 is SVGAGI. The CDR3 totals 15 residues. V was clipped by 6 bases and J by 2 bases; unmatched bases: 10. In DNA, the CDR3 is TGTGCCAGCAGCTACAGGGGCGCGCCAACCTACGAGCAGTACTTC. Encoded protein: CASSYRGAPTYEQYF.

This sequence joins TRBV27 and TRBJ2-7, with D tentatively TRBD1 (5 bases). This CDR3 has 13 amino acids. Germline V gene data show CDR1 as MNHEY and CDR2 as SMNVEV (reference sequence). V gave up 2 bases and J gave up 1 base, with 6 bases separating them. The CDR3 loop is CASSLQGSYEQYF. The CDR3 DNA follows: TGTGCCAGCAGTTTACAGGGTTCCTACGAGCAGTACTTC.

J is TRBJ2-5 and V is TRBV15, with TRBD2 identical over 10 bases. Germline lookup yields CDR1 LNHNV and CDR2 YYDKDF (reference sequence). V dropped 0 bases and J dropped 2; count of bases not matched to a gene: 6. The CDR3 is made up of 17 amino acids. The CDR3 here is CATSRDPAGGGQETQYF. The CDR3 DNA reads TGTGCCACCAGCAGAGATCCAGCGGGGGGGGGACAAGAGACCCAGTACTTC. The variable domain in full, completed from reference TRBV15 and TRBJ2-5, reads DAMVIQNPRYQVTQFGKPVTLSCSQTLNHNVMYWYQQKSSQAPKLLFHYYDKDFNNEADTPDNFQSRRPNTSFCFLDIRSPGLGDTAMYLCATSRDPAGGGQETQYFGPGTRLLVL.

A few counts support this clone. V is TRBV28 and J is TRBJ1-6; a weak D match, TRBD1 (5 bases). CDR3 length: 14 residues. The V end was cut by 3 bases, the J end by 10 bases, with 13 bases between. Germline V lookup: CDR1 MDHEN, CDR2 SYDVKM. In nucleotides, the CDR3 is TGTGCCAGCAGTTTCCTTAAGAAGGGGTCACCCCTCCACTTT. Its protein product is CASSFLKKGSPLHF. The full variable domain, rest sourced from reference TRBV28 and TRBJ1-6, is DVKVTQSSRYLVKRTGEKVFLECVQDMDHENMFWYRQDPGLGLRLIYFSYDVKMKEKGDIPEGYSVSREKKERFSLILESASTNQTSMYLCASSFLKKGSPLHFGNGTRLTVT.

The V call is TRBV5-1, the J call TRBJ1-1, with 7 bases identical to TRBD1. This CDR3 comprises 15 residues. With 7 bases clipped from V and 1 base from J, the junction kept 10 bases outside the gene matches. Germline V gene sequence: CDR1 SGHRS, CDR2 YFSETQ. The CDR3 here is CASGPGQISNTEAFF. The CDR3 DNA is TGCGCCAGCGGCCCGGGACAGATATCGAACACTGAAGCTTTCTTT.

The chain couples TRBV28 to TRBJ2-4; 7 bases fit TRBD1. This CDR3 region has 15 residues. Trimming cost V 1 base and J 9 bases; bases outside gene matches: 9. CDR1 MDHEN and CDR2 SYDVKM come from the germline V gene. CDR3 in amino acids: CASSLSAGGLGIQYF. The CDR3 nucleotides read TGTGCCAGCAGTTTATCGGCAGGGGGTCTTGGCATTCAGTACTTC.